This TCR beta chain was recorded in a study of cytomegalovirus exposure and HLA in healthy donors. Overall study findings and caveats: TCR beta sequences reportedly predicted most subjects' HLA-A and HLA-B alleles accurately. Earlier results showed most TCR beta V segments being productive about 87% or about 30% of the time.

J was trimmed by 5 bases and V by 6 bases; bases with no gene match: 8. The CDR3 consists of 14 residues. Germline lookup yields CDR1 SGHDT and CDR2 YYEEEE. The PCR had 60 Vbeta and 13 Jbeta primers. Using immunoSEQ multiplex PCR, the repertoire was profiled, and TCRdb retains in-frame clones only, with some absent. The data hold 200,000 or so clones, with around four fifths observed a single time. Of note for this clone: Its specificity is not known.

The clonotype was recovered from a young woman in good health and CMV-seronegative. The chain employs TRBV5-6 and TRBJ2-3, with 8 bases lining up with TRBD2. The sequencing input was PBMCs. The CDR3 DNA is TGTGCCAGCATGAGTAGCGGGGAAGGAGATACGCAGTATTTT. Translation: CASMSSGEGDTQYF.